The 10 T cell receptor beta chains presented below share a single source sample, sequenced in a study of blood T cell repertoires in COVID-19. Sequencing was performed with immunoSEQ multiplex PCR; in TCRdb, only in-frame clones are kept and a portion is missing. The table records under 300,000 clones, 90% of them present only once. Sequencing used peripheral blood. These TCRs come from a woman aged 55-69 years with COVID-19, enrolled during active disease.

This chain uses TRBV3-1 (or the pseudogene TRBV3-2) with TRBJ2-1; 9 bases line up with TRBD2. With V trimmed by 4 bases and J by 8 bases, 9 bases remained unmatched. Germline values: CDR1 LGHDT, CDR2 YNNKEL (reference sequence). The CDR3 is 15 residues long. The DNA for the CDR3 is TGTGCCAGCAGCCCCGAGTGGGCGGGGGGGTATGAGCAGTTCTTC. Its translation: CASSPEWAGGYEQFF.

The rearrangement links TRBV6-1 to TRBJ1-5; D possibly corresponds to TRBD1 (6 bases). The CDR3 spans 14 residues. Trimming pared 11 bases from V and 2 bases from J, leaving 16 bases between. The germline CDR1 and CDR2 sequences are MNHNS and SASEGT. DNA of the CDR3: TGTGCCGGCTCTAAGGGGGGGGGCAATCAGCCCCAGCATTTT. It encodes CAGSKGGGNQPQHF.

This chain connects TRBV19 to TRBJ1-4, with no clear D. Germline V gene sequence: CDR1 LNHDA, CDR2 SQIVND (reference sequence). The CDR3 spans 15 residues. The V end was cut by 5 bases, the J end by 6 bases, with 16 bases between. CDR3 DNA sequence: TGTGCCAGTAGTGACCGGGATCAGCTTTATGAAAAACTGTTTTTT. Protein: CASSDRDQLYEKLFF.

This chain joins TRBV5-5 and TRBJ2-5, with 11 bases that match TRBD2. Germline V gene lookup returns CDR1 SGHKS and CDR2 YYEKEE (reference sequence). The CDR3 runs 16 residues. With V trimmed by 5 bases and J by 1 base, 7 bases remained unmatched. CDR3 sequence: CASSQPLAGGQETQYF. In DNA, the CDR3 is TGTGCCAGCAGTCAGCCTCTAGCGGGGGGCCAAGAGACCCAGTACTTC.

This sequence joins TRBV3-1 (or the pseudogene TRBV3-2) and TRBJ2-5, with D possibly TRBD2 on 6 matching bases. V dropped 5 bases and J dropped 4 bases, with 14 bases sitting between them. CDR1 is LGHDT, CDR2 YNNKEL, per germline (reference sequence). This CDR3 region has 14 residues. The CDR3 sequence: CASSSGGAGETQYF. CDR3 DNA: TGTGCCAGCAGCTCCGGAGGGGCGGGAGAGACCCAGTACTTC.

The chain carries TRBV19 and TRBJ1-3; no reliable D call. The CDR3 sequence is 15 residues long. V was shortened by 4 bases and J by 4 bases, with 14 bases between the two germline ends. CDR1 is LNHDA and CDR2 is SQIVND in the germline V gene (reference sequence). The CDR3 loop reads CASSTGIKEGNTIYF. CDR3 DNA sequence: TGTGCCAGTAGTACGGGAATTAAGGAAGGAAACACCATATATTTT.

The CDR3 nucleotides are TGTGCCAGCAGTTATAGCGGAGGAAACACCATATATTTT. Translated: CASSYSGGNTIYF. This chain connects TRBV6-5 to TRBJ1-3; no clear D gene. From germline, CDR1 is MNHEY and CDR2 SVGAGI. This CDR3 region has 13 residues. V lost 3 bases and J 4 bases, leaving 7 bases between the germline ends.

The chain uses TRBV19 and TRBJ1-5; 8 nucleotides match TRBD1. V shed 5 bases and J 2 bases; nucleotides not matched to a gene: 11. This CDR3 has 17 residues. Germline CDR1 LNHDA, CDR2 SQIVND (reference sequence). The CDR3 here is CASSATTGGVGNQPQHF. DNA for the CDR3: TGTGCCAGTAGTGCAACTACAGGGGGAGTGGGCAATCAGCCCCAGCATTTT.

This rearrangement joins TRBV9 to TRBJ2-1, with TRBD2 identical over 7 bases. Per germline, CDR1 SGDLS and CDR2 YYNGEE. The CDR3 covers 20 residues. V dropped 1 base and J dropped 0; count of bases not matched to a gene: 16. The CDR3 DNA reads as TGTGCCAGCAGCGTAATCCCCCGAACTAGCGTCCCTAGCTCCTACAATGAGCAGTTCTTC. Amino acid sequence: CASSVIPRTSVPSSYNEQFF.

The V and J genes are TRBV5-1 and TRBJ1-1, with D perhaps TRBD1 (6 bases). Germline CDR1 SGHRS, CDR2 YFSETQ. Trimming stripped 5 bases from V and 3 bases from J, with 11 bases between. The CDR3 consists of 13 residues. The CDR3 region is CASRTQGDTEAFF. As DNA, the CDR3 is TGCGCCAGCAGGACACAGGGCGACACTGAAGCTTTCTTT.